This TCR beta chain came from a study of T cell changes during pregnancy in multiple sclerosis. The CDR3 contains 11 residues. Trimming removed 4 bases from V and 8 bases from J, with 8 bases in between. CDR1 and CDR2 from the germline V gene are SQVTM and ANQGSEA. The protocol was immunoSEQ multiplex PCR, while the TCRdb copy is restricted to in-frame clones and leaves out a portion. The sample records tens of thousands of clones, 75% to 95% being singletons. The TCR sequence derives from a female donor with multiple sclerosis, enrolled in a pregnancy study. The chain combines TRBV29-1 with TRBJ2-2; D is undetermined. Sample: CD8+ T cells from peripheral blood mononuclear cells, taken before pregnancy. In DNA form, the CDR3 reads TGCAGCGTTGTGTCCGCGGGGGAGCTGTTTTTT. Residues: CSVVSAGELFF.